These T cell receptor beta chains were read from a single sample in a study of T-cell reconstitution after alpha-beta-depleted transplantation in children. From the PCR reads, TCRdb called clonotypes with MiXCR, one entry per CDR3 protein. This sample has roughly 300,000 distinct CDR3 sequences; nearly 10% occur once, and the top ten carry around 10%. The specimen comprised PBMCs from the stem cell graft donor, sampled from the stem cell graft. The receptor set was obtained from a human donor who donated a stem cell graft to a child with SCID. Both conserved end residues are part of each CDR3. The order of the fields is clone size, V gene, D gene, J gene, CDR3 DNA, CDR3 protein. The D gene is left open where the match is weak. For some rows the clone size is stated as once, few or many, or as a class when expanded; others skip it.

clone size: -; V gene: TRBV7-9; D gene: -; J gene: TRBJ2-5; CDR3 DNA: TGTGCCAGCAGCCCTGGGACACCGTCATCTGGAGAGACCCAGTACTTC; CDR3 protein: CASSPGTPSSGETQYF
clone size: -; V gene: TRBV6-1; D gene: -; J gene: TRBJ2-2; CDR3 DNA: TGTGCCAGCAGTGACGAGACAGGACCGAACACCGGGGAGCTGTTTTTT; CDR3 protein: CASSDETGPNTGELFF
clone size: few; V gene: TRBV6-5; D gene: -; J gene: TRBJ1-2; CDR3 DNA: TGTGCCAGCAGTTCCCTGTCAGGGAGCTATGGCTACACCTTC; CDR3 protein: CASSSLSGSYGYTF
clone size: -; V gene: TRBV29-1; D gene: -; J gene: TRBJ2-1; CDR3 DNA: TGCAGCGTTGGACCGGACAATGAGCAGTTCTTC; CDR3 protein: CSVGPDNEQFF
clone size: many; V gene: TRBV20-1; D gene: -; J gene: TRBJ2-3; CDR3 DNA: TGCAGTGGCTCGGCCCTCCACGGGACAGATACGCAGTATTTT; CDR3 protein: CSGSALHGTDTQYF
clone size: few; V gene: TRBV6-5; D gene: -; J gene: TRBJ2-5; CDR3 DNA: TGTGCCAGCAGTTACTTGGGCGGTTGGAGGCAAGAGACCCAGTACTTC; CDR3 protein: CASSYLGGWRQETQYF
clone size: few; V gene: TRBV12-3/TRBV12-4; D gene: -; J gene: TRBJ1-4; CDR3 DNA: TGTGCCAGTACTATGGGACTGCATGAAAAACTGTTTTTT; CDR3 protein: CASTMGLHEKLFF
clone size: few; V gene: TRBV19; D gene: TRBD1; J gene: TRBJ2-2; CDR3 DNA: TGTGCCAGTAGTCACAGGGGCGGGGAGCTGTTTTTT; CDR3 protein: CASSHRGGELFF
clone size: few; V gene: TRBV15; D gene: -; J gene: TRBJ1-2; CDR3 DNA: TGTGCCACCAGCAGAGCGGGCGGCAACAACTATGGCTACACCTTC; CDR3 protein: CATSRAGGNNYGYTF
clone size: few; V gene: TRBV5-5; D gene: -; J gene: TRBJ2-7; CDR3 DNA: TGTGCCAGCCGGGACTGGTCCTACGAGCAGTACTTC; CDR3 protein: CASRDWSYEQYF
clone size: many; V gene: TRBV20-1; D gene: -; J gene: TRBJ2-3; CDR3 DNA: TGCAGTGCTAGAGAACTGAAGGGGGCGGGGATGACAGATACGCAGTATTTT; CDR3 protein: CSARELKGAGMTDTQYF
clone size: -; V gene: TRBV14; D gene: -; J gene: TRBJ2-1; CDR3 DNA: TGTGCCAGCAGCCACAGGGGCTTCTACAATGAGCAGTTCTTC; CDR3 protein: CASSHRGFYNEQFF
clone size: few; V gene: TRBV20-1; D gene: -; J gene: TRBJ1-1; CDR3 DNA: TGCAGTGCAGAAGATGAAGCTGAAGCTTTCTTT; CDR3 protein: CSAEDEAEAFF
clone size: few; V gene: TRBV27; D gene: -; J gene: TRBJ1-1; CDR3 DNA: TGTGCCACCGGGGGGAGGTCGGGCACTGAAGCTTTCTTT; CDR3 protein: CATGGRSGTEAFF
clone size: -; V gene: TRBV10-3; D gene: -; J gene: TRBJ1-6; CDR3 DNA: TGTGCCATCAGTGAGGTCAGAGATAATTCACCCCTCCACTTT; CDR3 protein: CAISEVRDNSPLHF
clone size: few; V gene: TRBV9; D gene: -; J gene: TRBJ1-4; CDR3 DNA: TGTGCCAGCAGCGTTACAGGGATCGGTGAAAAACTGTTTTTT; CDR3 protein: CASSVTGIGEKLFF
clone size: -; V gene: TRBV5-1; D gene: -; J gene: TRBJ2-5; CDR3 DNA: TGCGCCAGCAGCTTGGCACAGGGCCAAGAGACCCAGTACTTC; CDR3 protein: CASSLAQGQETQYF
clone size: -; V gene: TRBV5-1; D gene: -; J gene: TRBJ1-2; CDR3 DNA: TGCGCCAGCAGCTTGGCCGGCCAGGGTGATGGCTACACCTTC; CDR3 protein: CASSLAGQGDGYTF
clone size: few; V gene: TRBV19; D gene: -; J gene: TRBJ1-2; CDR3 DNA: TGTGCCAGTAGTGTGGGACACTCTAACTATGGCTACACCTTC; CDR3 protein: CASSVGHSNYGYTF
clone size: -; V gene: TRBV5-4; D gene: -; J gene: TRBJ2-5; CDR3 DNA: TGTGCCAGCAGCTTGGAACAGAGACTAACAGAGACCCAGTACTTC; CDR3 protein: CASSLEQRLTETQYF
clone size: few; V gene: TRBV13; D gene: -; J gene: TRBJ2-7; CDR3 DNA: TGTGCCAGCAGCTTAGCGGAGACCCCGAGCTCCTACGAGCAGTACTTC; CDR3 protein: CASSLAETPSSYEQYF
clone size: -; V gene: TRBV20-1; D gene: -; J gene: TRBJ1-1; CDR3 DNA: TGCAGTGCTAGTGGGGGGCGGGTCTTGAACACTGAAGCTTTCTTT; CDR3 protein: CSASGGRVLNTEAFF